The rows below give T cell receptor beta chains drawn from one sample of a study of cytomegalovirus exposure and HLA in healthy donors. Measured with immunoSEQ multiplex PCR; TCRdb has only the in-frame clones, and not every one. Among about 220,000 clones listed, over 80% were seen once. The specimen was PBMCs. The receptors shown here come from a boy aged 2 to 10 in good health and CMV-seronegative. The conserved cysteine and the conserved F or W are not part of the CDR3 here. Fields, in order: J gene, V gene, CDR3 protein.

TRBJ1-5	TRBV19	ASSYGQFSNQPQH
TRBJ2-7	TRBV9	ASSVDRTGDYEQY
TRBJ2-5	TRBV2	ASSDEGFGNLETQY
TRBJ2-1	TRBV2	ASSEARGLASTEQF
TRBJ1-5	TRBV4-1	ASSQGVRTGARQPQH
TRBJ1-1	TRBV6-1	ASSPQGGENTEAF
TRBJ1-5	TRBV7-9	ASRRGRGSQH
TRBJ1-2	TRBV7-9	ASSLAVGDGYT
-	TRBV15	ATSRGASGFFNEQY
TRBJ1-1	TRBV11-3	AGSADRDREEAF
TRBJ2-3	TRBV5-4	ASSSGQSTDTQY
TRBJ1-4	TRBV7-2	ASSFRQGGEKLF
TRBJ2-3	TRBV9	ASSVDDRSASTDTQY
TRBJ1-2	TRBV7-9	ASSPQGMAVYGYT
TRBJ1-1	TRBV10-3	AIANRGGNTEAF
TRBJ2-1	TRBV6-1	ASTRLAGDYNEQF
TRBJ2-5	TRBV7-9	ASRPRPGTNQETQY
TRBJ1-1	TRBV11-2	ASSDLRQGALGVAF
TRBJ2-7	TRBV4-1	ASSQAPGLATYEQY
TRBJ1-2	TRBV20-1	SAGDYGYT
TRBJ2-3	TRBV2	ASSALLTSGYTDTQY
TRBJ2-2	TRBV6-1	AGSAGTGDTGELF
TRBJ2-7	TRBV11-2	ASSLGGGPSYEQY
TRBJ2-7	TRBV25-1	ARETGPSYEQY
TRBJ2-3	TRBV12-5	ASDSSRINRGSTDTQY
TRBJ1-5	TRBV19	ASSIRKDREGQPQH
TRBJ2-1	TRBV2	ASSEVSSYNEQF
TRBJ1-3	TRBV6-1	ASSARRDREWENAGNTIY
TRBJ2-3	TRBV5-1	ASDRGGGVADTQY
TRBJ2-7	TRBV2	ASRIGQGSSYEQY
TRBJ1-2	TRBV9	ASSVATGGIGYGYT
TRBJ1-1	TRBV27	ASSLSTGRTEAF
TRBJ2-7	TRBV6-6	ASRGGIWSEQY
TRBJ1-5	TRBV7-9	ASSLDRGYQPQH
TRBJ2-5	TRBV15	ATSRGPLGRQETQY
TRBJ2-7	TRBV7-9	ASSHLDGTADGEQY
TRBJ2-1	TRBV27	ASSAFSRPPRDEQF
TRBJ1-1	TRBV19	ASSTTGLSTEAF
TRBJ2-3	TRBV5-8	ASSLRTDTQY
TRBJ1-1	TRBV9	ASSVGNGGLSTEAF